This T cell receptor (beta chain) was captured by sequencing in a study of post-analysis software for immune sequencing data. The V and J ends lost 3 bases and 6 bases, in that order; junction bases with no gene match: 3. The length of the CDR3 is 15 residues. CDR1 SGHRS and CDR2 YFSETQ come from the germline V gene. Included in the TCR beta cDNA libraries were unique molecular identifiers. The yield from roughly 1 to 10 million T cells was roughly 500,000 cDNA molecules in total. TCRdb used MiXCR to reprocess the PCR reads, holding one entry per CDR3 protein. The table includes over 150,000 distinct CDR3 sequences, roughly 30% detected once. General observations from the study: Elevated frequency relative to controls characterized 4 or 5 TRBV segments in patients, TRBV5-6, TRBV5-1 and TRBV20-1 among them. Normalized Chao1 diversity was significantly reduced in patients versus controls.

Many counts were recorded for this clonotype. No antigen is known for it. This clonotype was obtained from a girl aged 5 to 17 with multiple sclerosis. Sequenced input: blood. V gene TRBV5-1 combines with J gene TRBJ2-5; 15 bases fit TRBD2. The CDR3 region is CASSSGTSGRKTQYF. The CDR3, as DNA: TGCGCCAGCAGCTCGGGGACTAGCGGGAGGAAGACCCAGTACTTC.